This T cell receptor beta chain was sequenced in a study of blood T cell repertoires in COVID-19. The germline CDR1 and CDR2 sequences are MNHEY and SVGAGI. CDR3 length: 14 residues. V was clipped by 2 bases and J by 0 bases, with 7 bases between them. Clones were sequenced by immunoSEQ multiplex PCR, and TCRdb holds only the in-frame ones, with some missing. The sample has about 200,000 clones; just under 85% are singletons. The genes are TRBV6-5 and TRBJ1-1, with D uncertain. The sequencing input was peripheral blood. This clonotype originated in a man aged 55-75 years with COVID-19, enrolled during active disease. The CDR3 spells CASSYGLLNTEAFF. CDR3 sequence (DNA): TGTGCCAGCAGTTACGGACTGTTGAACACTGAAGCTTTCTTT.